Each of the 18 T cell receptor beta chains below was sequenced from the same sample in a study of shared clonotypes between healthy human individuals. Libraries were prepared by immunoSEQ multiplex PCR; TCRdb keeps only in-frame clonotypes and omits some of them. The sample includes some 2,100,000 clones, more than 90% of them seen just once. Input material: naive CD4+ T cells sorted from blood. Subset: CD45RA+ positively selected. The receptors here all came from a man aged 18 to 29 in good health.

This rearrangement joins TRBV6-1 to TRBJ2-7; 11 nucleotides align to TRBD2. This CDR3 region has 15 residues. Trimming cost V 5 bases and J 7 bases; bases outside gene matches: 10. Germline CDR1 is MNHNS and CDR2 is SASEGT. The CDR3 loop is CASSQTSGGVLEQYF. CDR3 in DNA: TGTGCCAGCAGTCAAACTAGCGGGGGAGTTTTGGAGCAGTACTTC.

To note about this clone: The sample has other DNA sequences that encode this CDR3 too. The V and J genes are TRBV18 and TRBJ2-1; D is uncertain. This CDR3 spans 12 amino acids. Germline lookup yields CDR1 KGHSH and CDR2 LQKENI. Trimming removed 3 bases from V and 7 bases from J, with 7 bases in between. CDR3 coding DNA: TGTGCCAGCTCACCTTTGGGTAATGAGCAGTTCTTC. This translates into CASSPLGNEQFF. The entire variable domain, with the rest obtained from reference TRBV18 and TRBJ2-1, is as follows: NAGVMQNPRHLVRRRGQEARLRCSPMKGHSHVYWYRQLPEEGLKFMVYLQKENIIDESGMPKERFSAEFPKEGPSILRIQQVVRGDSAAYFCASSPLGNEQFFGPGTRLTVL.

The genes are TRBV10-2 and TRBJ1-1, with 7 nucleotides matching TRBD1. V was clipped by 6 bases and J by 1 base; unmatched bases: 8. The germline V gene encodes CDR1 WSHSY and CDR2 SAAADI. CDR3 length: 15 residues. The CDR3 sequence: CASRGQRGSNTEAFF. Written as DNA, the CDR3 is TGCGCCAGCAGGGGACAGAGAGGGTCGAACACTGAAGCTTTCTTT.

This clone was seen a single time. This rearrangement joins TRBV5-1 to TRBJ2-5; 7 bases are shared with TRBD1. Trimming took 5 bases from V and 3 from J; bases not matched to a gene: 10. Germline V gene sequence: CDR1 SGHRS, CDR2 YFSETQ. The CDR3 is made up of 15 amino acids. The CDR3 nucleotides read TGCGCCAGCAGTCTTGGACCGACAGGGAAAGAGACCCAGTACTTC. Its translation is CASSLGPTGKETQYF.

The chain is built from TRBV29-1 and TRBJ2-2; 8 nucleotides align to TRBD2. CDR3 length: 14 amino acids. The V and J ends lost 5 bases and 2 bases, in that order; junction bases with no gene match: 4. Germline lookup yields CDR1 SQVTM and CDR2 ANQGSEA. For the CDR3, the DNA is TGCAGCGTTCTCACTAGCGGTAACACCGGGGAGCTGTTTTTT. Amino acid sequence: CSVLTSGNTGELFF.

Comments on this clone: Other DNA sequences from this sample encode an identical CDR3 as well. The J gene is TRBJ2-1, the V gene TRBV7-2, with 7 positions matching TRBD2. Trimming took 5 bases from V and 4 from J; bases not matched to a gene: 5. CDR3 length: 14 residues. Per germline, CDR1 SGHTA and CDR2 FQGNSA. The CDR3 spells CASSVGLVYNEQFF. DNA of the CDR3: TGTGCCAGCAGCGTAGGACTAGTTTACAATGAGCAGTTCTTC. The whole variable domain, filled in from reference TRBV7-2 and TRBJ2-1, reads GAGVSQSPSNKVTEKGKDVELRCDPISGHTALYWYRQSLGQGLEFLIYFQGNSAPDKSGLPSDRFSAERTGGSVSTLTIQRTQQEDSAVYLCASSVGLVYNEQFFGPGTRLTVL.

This rearrangement joins TRBV19 to TRBJ1-2; the D is unclear. From germline, CDR1 is LNHDA and CDR2 SQIVND (reference sequence). V lost 4 bases to trimming and J lost 8 bases, with 20 bases between them. The CDR3 runs 15 residues. The CDR3: CASSTIGGGRNGYTF. The CDR3 region has the DNA TGTGCCAGTAGTACTATCGGAGGTGGTAGGAACGGCTACACCTTC.

A word on this clone: Other DNA sequences in this sample translate to the same CDR3. The chain combines TRBV20-1 with TRBJ1-1; no firm D call. Germline lookup yields CDR1 DFQATT and CDR2 SNEGSKA (reference sequence). V lost 6 bases to trimming and J lost 5 bases, with 7 bases between them. This CDR3 has 10 residues. As DNA, the CDR3 is TGCAGTGCCCGCGATACTGAAGCTTTCTTT. Translated: CSARDTEAFF.

This clone was observed a single time. The chain has TRBV10-1 and TRBJ2-5; 9 bases are shared with TRBD2. Germline V gene data show CDR1 as WNHNN and CDR2 as SYGVQD (reference sequence). The CDR3 extends over 17 amino acids. V lost 5 bases, J lost 6 bases, and 16 bases stayed unmatched. The chain's CDR3 is CASSPSISLAGSKTQYF. CDR3 DNA: TGCGCCAGCAGTCCGAGTATTAGTCTAGCGGGGTCGAAGACCCAGTACTTC.

V usage is TRBV7-8 and J usage is TRBJ1-2; D remains unclear. Trimming shortened V by 5 bases and J by 5 bases, and 18 bases separated the two germline ends. Germline-derived CDR1 and CDR2 are SGHVS and FQNEAQ. The CDR3 is 15 amino acids. The CDR3 DNA reads as TGTGCCAGCAGCCCAGAGGCCGCGGCGTGGTATGGCTACACCTTC. Its protein product is CASSPEAAAWYGYTF.

Turning to this clone: This CDR3 is also generated by other DNA sequences in the sample. The chain employs TRBV5-4 and TRBJ2-5, with D possibly TRBD1 on 6 matching bases. Germline values: CDR1 SGHNT, CDR2 YYREEE (reference sequence). The CDR3 extends over 15 amino acids. Trimming took 0 bases from V and 0 from J, leaving 9 bases between them. The CDR3 region has the DNA TGTGCCAGCAGCTTGGGGACAGTCTACCAAGAGACCCAGTACTTC. This translates into CASSLGTVYQETQYF.

Turning to this clone: Other DNA variants within this sample encode the same CDR3. The V call is TRBV4-1, the J call TRBJ2-1, with TRBD2 identical over 10 bases. The CDR3 runs 16 residues. Per the germline V gene, CDR1 is MGHRA and CDR2 is YSYEKL. Trimming cost V 1 base and J 5 bases; bases outside gene matches: 5. Here the CDR3 reads CASSQVRTSGNNEQFF. CDR3 DNA: TGCGCCAGCAGCCAAGTAAGGACTAGCGGAAACAATGAGCAGTTCTTC.

The J gene is TRBJ1-1, the V gene TRBV14; D not certain. This CDR3 contains 12 residues. V lost 3 bases and J lost 9, with 11 bases in between. CDR1 is SGHDN and CDR2 is FVKESK in the germline V gene. The CDR3 coding sequence is TGTGCCAGCAGCCAGCTTCCAGGCCAAGCTTTCTTT. Amino acid sequence: CASSQLPGQAFF.

The rearrangement joins TRBV6-1 to TRBJ2-7; no clear D gene. Germline CDR1 reads MNHNS; CDR2 reads SASEGT. Trimming took 5 bases from V and 0 from J, leaving 14 bases between them. The CDR3 spans 15 residues. The CDR3 region is CASSPRGIASYEQYF. The CDR3 DNA reads as TGTGCCAGCAGTCCCCGTGGGATAGCCTCCTACGAGCAGTACTTC.

J is TRBJ2-5 and V is TRBV7-4; 7 bases fit TRBD1. The germline V gene encodes CDR1 SGHVT and CDR2 SQSDAQ. Trimming took 4 bases from V and 5 from J; bases not matched to a gene: 10. This CDR3 comprises 15 residues. The CDR3 loop is CASSYRDSQCETQYF. DNA for the CDR3: TGTGCCAGCAGCTATCGGGACAGTCAGTGTGAGACCCAGTACTTC.

This sequence joins TRBV19 and TRBJ2-7, with 8 bases lining up with TRBD1. This CDR3 has 15 residues. V lost 4 bases and J lost 4; bases outside the gene matches: 9. Germline-derived CDR1 and CDR2 are LNHDA and SQIVND (reference sequence). This chain's CDR3 is CASSTVDRGGYEQYF. The CDR3 DNA reads as TGTGCCAGTAGTACAGTCGACAGGGGAGGATACGAGCAGTACTTC.

The chain employs TRBV30 and TRBJ1-2, with D tentatively TRBD1 (5 bases). Germline assignment: CDR1 GTSNPN and CDR2 SVGIG (reference sequence). This CDR3 is built from 13 residues. V was shortened by 2 bases and J by 4 bases, with 11 bases between the two germline ends. DNA for the CDR3: TGTGCCTGGAGTTCCCTCCAGGGCTATGGCTACACCTTC. Its protein product is CAWSSLQGYGYTF.

CDR3 bases: TGTGCCAGCAGTCGACAGGGGGCTCGTAAGGAGCAGTACTTC. The encoded protein is CASSRQGARKEQYF. The chain links TRBV28 to TRBJ2-7, with TRBD1 matching 10 bases. Germline trimming cut 5 bases from V and 7 bases from J; bases unmatched to any gene: 8. This CDR3 contains 14 residues. Germline loops: CDR1 MDHEN, CDR2 SYDVKM.